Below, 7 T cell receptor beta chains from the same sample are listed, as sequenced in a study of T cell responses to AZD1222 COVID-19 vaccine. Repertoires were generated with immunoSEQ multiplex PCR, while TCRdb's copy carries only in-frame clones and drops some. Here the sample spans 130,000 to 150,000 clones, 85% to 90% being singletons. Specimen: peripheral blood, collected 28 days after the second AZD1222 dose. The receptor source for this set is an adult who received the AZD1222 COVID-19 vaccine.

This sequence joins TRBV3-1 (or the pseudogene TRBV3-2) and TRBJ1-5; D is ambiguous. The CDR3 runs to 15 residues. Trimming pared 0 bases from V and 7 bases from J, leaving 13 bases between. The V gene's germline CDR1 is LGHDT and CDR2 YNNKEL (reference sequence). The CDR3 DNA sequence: TGTGCCAGCAGCCAAGATGGGAAAGGACCACAGCCCCAGCATTTT. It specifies CASSQDGKGPQPQHF.

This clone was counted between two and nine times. The DNA for the CDR3 is TGTGCCAGTAAACCGGGACGCAATCTGTCACCCCTCCACTTT. Its translation: CASKPGRNLSPLHF. This sequence joins TRBV6-5 and TRBJ1-6; the D gene is possibly TRBD1 (5 bases). Deletions cut 9 bases from V and 10 bases from J, with 19 bases between. The germline V gene has CDR1 MNHEY and CDR2 SVGAGI. The CDR3 is 14 residues long.

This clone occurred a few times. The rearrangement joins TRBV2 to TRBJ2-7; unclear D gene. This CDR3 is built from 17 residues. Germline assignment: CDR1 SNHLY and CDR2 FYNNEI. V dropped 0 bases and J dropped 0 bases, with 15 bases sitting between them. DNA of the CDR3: TGTGCCAGCAGTGAAGCTGGCCCCGCCGGTGTCTCCTACGAGCAGTACTTC. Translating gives CASSEAGPAGVSYEQYF.

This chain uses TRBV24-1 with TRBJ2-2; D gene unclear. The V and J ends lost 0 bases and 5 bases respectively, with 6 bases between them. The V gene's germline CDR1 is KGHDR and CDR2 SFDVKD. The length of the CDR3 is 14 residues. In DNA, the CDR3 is TGTGCCACCAGTGATTTGCGATGGACCGGGGAGCTGTTTTTT. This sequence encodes CATSDLRWTGELFF.

The CDR3 nucleotides are TGTGCCAGCAGCGGTGGGGACCCCGGGGAGCTGTTTTTT. Translating gives CASSGGDPGELFF. The chain couples TRBV9 to TRBJ2-2; D could derive from TRBD1 or TRBD2 (5 bases each). The CDR3 runs to 13 residues. Germline CDR1 is SGDLS and CDR2 is YYNGEE. The ends were cut back, 3 bases at V and 6 bases at J, with 9 bases in the middle.

DNA of the CDR3: TGTGCCAGCAGCCAAGCGGCTGAAGTCGATGGCTACACCTTC. This translates into CASSQAAEVDGYTF. The chain combines TRBV4-2 with TRBJ1-2, with no clear D. CDR3 length: 14 residues. The V end lost 1 base, the J end lost 6 bases, and 12 bases lay between the germline ends. The germline V gene encodes CDR1 LGHNA and CDR2 YNFKEQ.

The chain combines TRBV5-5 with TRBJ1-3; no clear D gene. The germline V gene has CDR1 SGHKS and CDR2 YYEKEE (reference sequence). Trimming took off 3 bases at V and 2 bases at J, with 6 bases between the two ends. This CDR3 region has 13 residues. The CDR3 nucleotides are TGTGCCAGCAGCTCCCATACTGGAAACACCATATATTTT. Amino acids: CASSSHTGNTIYF.